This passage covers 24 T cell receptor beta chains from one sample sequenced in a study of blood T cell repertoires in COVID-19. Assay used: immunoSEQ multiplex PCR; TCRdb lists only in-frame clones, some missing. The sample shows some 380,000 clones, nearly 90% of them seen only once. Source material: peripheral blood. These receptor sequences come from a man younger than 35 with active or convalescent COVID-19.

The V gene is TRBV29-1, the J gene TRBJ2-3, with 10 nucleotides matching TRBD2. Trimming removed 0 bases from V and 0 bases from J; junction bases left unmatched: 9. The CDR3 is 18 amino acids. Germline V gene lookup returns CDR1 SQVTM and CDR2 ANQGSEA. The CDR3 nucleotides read TGCAGCGTTGAAGATCAACTAGCGGGGTTTTCTAGCACAGATACGCAGTATTTT. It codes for CSVEDQLAGFSSTDTQYF.

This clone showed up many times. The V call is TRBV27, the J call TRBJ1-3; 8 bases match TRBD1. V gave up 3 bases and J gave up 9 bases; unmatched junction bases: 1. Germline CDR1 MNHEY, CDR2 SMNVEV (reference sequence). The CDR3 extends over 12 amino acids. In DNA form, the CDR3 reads TGTGCCAGCAGTTTCACAGGGGGCACCATATATTTT. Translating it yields CASSFTGGTIYF.

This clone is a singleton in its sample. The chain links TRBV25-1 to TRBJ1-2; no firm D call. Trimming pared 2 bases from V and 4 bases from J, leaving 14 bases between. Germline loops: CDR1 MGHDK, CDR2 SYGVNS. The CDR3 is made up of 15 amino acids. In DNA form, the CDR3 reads TGTGCCAGCAGTGAAGGAGGGAGTGGGTCCTATGGCTACACCTTC. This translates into CASSEGGSGSYGYTF.

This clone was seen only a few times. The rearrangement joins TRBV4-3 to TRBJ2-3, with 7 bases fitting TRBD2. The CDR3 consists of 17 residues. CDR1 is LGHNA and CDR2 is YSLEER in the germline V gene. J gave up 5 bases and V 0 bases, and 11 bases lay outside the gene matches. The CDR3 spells CASSQDGPREARDTQYF. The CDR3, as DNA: TGCGCCAGCAGCCAAGATGGTCCCCGGGAGGCTAGAGATACGCAGTATTTT.

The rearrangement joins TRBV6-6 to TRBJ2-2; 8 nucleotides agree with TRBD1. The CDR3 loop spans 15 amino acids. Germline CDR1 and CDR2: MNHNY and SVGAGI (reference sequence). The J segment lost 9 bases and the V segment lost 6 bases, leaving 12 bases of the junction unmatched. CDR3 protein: CASSPGQGGRWELFF. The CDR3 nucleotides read TGTGCCAGCAGCCCCGGACAGGGTGGGAGGTGGGAGCTGTTTTTT.

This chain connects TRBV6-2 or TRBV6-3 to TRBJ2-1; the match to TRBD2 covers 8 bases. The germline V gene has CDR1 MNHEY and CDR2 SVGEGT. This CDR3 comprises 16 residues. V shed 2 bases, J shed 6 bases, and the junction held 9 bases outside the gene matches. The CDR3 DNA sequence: TGTGCCAGCAGTTACGTTCGGCGGGAGGTCGGCAATGAGCAGTTCTTC. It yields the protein CASSYVRREVGNEQFF.

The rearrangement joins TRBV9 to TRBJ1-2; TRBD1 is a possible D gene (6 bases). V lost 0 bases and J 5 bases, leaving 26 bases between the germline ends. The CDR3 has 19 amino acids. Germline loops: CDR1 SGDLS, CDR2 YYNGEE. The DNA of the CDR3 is TGTGCCAGCAGCGTAGTGGGGGGGGCAGGTCCCTATACTACTTATGGCTACACCTTC. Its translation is CASSVVGGAGPYTTYGYTF.

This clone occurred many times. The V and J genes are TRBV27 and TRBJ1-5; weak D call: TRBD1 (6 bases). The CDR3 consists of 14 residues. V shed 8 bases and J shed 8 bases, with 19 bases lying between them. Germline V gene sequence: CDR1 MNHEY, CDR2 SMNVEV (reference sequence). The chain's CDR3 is CASGSLNRVEPQHF. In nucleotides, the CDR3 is TGTGCCAGCGGTTCTCTAAACAGGGTTGAGCCCCAGCATTTT.

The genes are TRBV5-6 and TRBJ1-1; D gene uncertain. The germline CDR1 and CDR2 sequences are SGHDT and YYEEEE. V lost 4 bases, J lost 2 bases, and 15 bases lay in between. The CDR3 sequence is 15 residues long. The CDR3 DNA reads TGTGCCAGCAGCCCCACCCCCGGAGTCAACACTGAAGCTTTCTTT. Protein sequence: CASSPTPGVNTEAFF.

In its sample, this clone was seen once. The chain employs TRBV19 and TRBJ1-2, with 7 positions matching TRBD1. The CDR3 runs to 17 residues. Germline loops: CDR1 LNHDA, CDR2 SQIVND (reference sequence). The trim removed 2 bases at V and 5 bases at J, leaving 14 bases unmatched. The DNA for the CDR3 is TGTGCCAGTAGTATAACCCCCGGGACAGCTTTTCCGTATGGCTACACCTTC. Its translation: CASSITPGTAFPYGYTF.

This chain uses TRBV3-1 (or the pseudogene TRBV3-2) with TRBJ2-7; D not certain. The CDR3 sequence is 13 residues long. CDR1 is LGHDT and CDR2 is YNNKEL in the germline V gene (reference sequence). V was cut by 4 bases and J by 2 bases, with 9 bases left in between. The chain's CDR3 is CASSPLSAYEQYF. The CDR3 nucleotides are TGTGCCAGCAGCCCCCTGAGCGCCTACGAGCAGTACTTC.

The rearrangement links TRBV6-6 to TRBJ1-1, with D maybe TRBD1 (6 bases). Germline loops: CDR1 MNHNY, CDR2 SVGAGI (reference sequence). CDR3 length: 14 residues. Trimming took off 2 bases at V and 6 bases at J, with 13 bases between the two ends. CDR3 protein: CASSYAGVGAEAFF. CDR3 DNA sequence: TGTGCCAGCAGTTACGCAGGGGTCGGCGCTGAAGCTTTCTTT.

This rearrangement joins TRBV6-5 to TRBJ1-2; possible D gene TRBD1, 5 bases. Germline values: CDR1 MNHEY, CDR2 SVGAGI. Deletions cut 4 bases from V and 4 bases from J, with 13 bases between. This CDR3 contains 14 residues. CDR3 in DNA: TGTGCCAGCAGTTCCGGCAGGGAGGTCTATGGCTACACCTTC. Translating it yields CASSSGREVYGYTF.

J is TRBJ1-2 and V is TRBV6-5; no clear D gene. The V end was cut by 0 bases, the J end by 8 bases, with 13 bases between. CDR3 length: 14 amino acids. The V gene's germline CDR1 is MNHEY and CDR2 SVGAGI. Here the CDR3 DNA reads TGTGCCAGCAGTTACTCCCCGGGTCGATCCGGCTACACCTTC. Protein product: CASSYSPGRSGYTF.

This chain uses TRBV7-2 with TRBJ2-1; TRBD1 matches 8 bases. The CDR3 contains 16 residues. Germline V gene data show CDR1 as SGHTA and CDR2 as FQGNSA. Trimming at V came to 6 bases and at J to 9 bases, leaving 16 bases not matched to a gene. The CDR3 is CASRTNTGTGAGEQFF. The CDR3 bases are TGTGCCAGCAGGACGAATACCGGGACAGGCGCAGGTGAGCAGTTCTTC. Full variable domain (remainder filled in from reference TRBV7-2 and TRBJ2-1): GAGVSQSPSNKVTEKGKDVELRCDPISGHTALYWYRQSLGQGLEFLIYFQGNSAPDKSGLPSDRFSAERTGGSVSTLTIQRTQQEDSAVYLCASRTNTGTGAGEQFFGPGTRLTVL.

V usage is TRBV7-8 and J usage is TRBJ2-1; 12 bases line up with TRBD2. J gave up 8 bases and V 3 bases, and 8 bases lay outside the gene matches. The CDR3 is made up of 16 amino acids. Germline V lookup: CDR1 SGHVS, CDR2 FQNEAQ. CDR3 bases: TGTGCCAGCAGCTTCGATAGACTAGCGGGAGCCTATGAGCAGTTCTTC. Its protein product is CASSFDRLAGAYEQFF.

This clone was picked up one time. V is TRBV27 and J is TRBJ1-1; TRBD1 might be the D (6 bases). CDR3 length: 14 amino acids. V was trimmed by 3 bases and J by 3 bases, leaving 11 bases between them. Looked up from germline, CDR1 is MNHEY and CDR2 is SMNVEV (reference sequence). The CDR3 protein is CASSLSGAYTEAFF. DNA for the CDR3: TGTGCCAGCAGTTTGTCAGGGGCTTACACTGAAGCTTTCTTT.

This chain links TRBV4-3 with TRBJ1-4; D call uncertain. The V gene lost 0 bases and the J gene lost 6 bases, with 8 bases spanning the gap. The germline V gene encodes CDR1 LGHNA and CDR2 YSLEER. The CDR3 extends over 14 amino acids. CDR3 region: CASSQDPQDEKLFF. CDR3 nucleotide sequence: TGCGCCAGCAGCCAAGATCCCCAGGATGAAAAACTGTTTTTT.

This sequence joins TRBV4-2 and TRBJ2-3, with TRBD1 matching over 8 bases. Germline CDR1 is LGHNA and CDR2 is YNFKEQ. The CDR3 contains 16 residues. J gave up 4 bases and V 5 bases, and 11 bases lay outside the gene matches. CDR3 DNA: TGTGCCAGCAGCAACAGGGGGGCCGCTTTATCAGATACGCAGTATTTT. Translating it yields CASSNRGAALSDTQYF.

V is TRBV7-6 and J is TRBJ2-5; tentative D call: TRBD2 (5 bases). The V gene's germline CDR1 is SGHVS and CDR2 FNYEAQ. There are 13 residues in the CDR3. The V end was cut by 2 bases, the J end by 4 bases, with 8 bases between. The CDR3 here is CASSLTRGETQYF. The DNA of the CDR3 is TGTGCCAGCAGCTTAACCCGGGGAGAGACCCAGTACTTC.

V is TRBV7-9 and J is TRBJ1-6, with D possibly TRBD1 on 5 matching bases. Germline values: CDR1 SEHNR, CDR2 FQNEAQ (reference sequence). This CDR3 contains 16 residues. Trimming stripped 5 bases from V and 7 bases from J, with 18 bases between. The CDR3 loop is CASSPSGQGGNSPLHF. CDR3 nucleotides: TGTGCCAGCAGCCCCTCAGGGCAGGGCGGCAATTCACCCCTCCACTTT.

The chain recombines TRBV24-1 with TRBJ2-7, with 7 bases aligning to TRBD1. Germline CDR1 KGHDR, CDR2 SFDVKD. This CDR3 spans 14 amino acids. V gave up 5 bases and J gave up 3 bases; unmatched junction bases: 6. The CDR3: CATSVTGNNYEQYF. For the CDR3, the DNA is TGTGCCACCAGTGTGACAGGGAATAACTACGAGCAGTACTTC.

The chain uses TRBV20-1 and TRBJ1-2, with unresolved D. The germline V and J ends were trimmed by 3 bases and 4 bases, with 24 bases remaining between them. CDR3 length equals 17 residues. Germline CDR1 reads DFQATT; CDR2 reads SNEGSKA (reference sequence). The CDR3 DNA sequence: TGCAGTGCTAGTGCGGGTTCCCGCTTAAATTCCGTCTATGGCTACACCTTC. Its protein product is CSASAGSRLNSVYGYTF.

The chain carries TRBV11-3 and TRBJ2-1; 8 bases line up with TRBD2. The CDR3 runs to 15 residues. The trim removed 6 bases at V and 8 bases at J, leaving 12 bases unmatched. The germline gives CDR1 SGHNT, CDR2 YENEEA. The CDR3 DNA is TGTGCCAGCAGTGTCGGGGGGGGCTCACAACATGAGCAGTTCTTC. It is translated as CASSVGGGSQHEQFF.